The 14 T cell receptor beta chains in this list originate from one sample, sequenced in a study of blood T cell repertoires in COVID-19. Method: immunoSEQ multiplex PCR; TCRdb's copy keeps in-frame clones and lacks some. Here the sample spans approximately 150,000 clones, roughly 82% being singletons. The sequenced sample was peripheral blood. Source of these receptors: a woman in her seventies with acute or convalescent COVID-19.

V is TRBV20-1 and J is TRBJ2-3; 8 bases align to TRBD2. V dropped 3 bases and J dropped 2; count of bases not matched to a gene: 7. Germline V gives CDR1 DFQATT, CDR2 SNEGSKA (reference sequence). The CDR3 totals 15 residues. CDR3 residues: CSASATGGLTDTQYF. The CDR3, as DNA: TGCAGTGCTAGTGCGACGGGAGGGCTCACAGATACGCAGTATTTT.

J is TRBJ2-3 and V is TRBV4-2; 9 bases are a match to TRBD2. Unmatched junction bases numbered 14, after V lost 5 bases and J lost 5 bases. Germline loops: CDR1 LGHNA, CDR2 YNFKEQ. The CDR3 covers 17 residues. CDR3 sequence: CASSGSAGGPNLDTQYF. The CDR3 nucleotides read TGTGCCAGCAGCGGCTCGGCGGGGGGGCCCAATTTAGATACGCAGTATTTT.

The chain has TRBV4-3 and TRBJ1-3, with a weak D call TRBD1 (5 bases). Deletions cut 0 bases from V and 2 bases from J, with 5 bases between. The CDR3 runs to 14 residues. CDR1 is LGHNA and CDR2 is YSLEER in the germline V gene. CDR3 in amino acids: CASSQDRAGNTIYF. CDR3 bases: TGCGCCAGCAGCCAAGACAGGGCTGGAAACACCATATATTTT.

The genes are TRBV7-2 and TRBJ2-7, with a possible D match to TRBD1 (6 bases). The CDR3 has 14 amino acids. CDR1 is SGHTA and CDR2 is FQGNSA in the germline V gene. The ends were cut back, 5 bases at V and 3 bases at J, with 14 bases in the middle. As DNA, the CDR3 is TGTGCCAGCAGCCCTTACAGGGATTTCTACGAGCAGTACTTC. Translation gives CASSPYRDFYEQYF.

The chain carries TRBV10-3 and TRBJ1-6, with TRBD1 identical over 7 bases. The V and J ends lost 0 bases and 5 bases, in that order; junction bases with no gene match: 7. The CDR3 has 17 residues. Germline V gene sequence: CDR1 ENHRY, CDR2 SYGVKD. DNA of the CDR3: TGTGCCATCAGTGAGTCGTACGGACAGGTTGATAATTCACCCCTCCACTTT. It codes for CAISESYGQVDNSPLHF.

This clone was seen a handful of times. This rearrangement joins TRBV5-6 to TRBJ1-4, with TRBD1 identical over 9 bases. The CDR3 covers 15 residues. Trimming cost V 4 bases and J 8 bases; bases outside gene matches: 9. The germline gives CDR1 SGHDT, CDR2 YYEEEE. The CDR3 sequence: CASSAPGQGEEKLFF. The DNA of the CDR3 is TGTGCCAGCAGCGCCCCGGGACAGGGAGAAGAAAAACTGTTTTTT. Based on the CDR3 plus reference TRBV5-6 and TRBJ1-4, the full variable domain is DAGVTQSPTHLIKTRGQQVTLRCSPKSGHDTVSWYQQALGQGPQFIFQYYEEEERQRGNFPDRFSGHQFPNYSSELNVNALLLGDSALYLCASSAPGQGEEKLFFGSGTQLSVL.

This chain uses TRBV27 with TRBJ1-1; D is unclear. V lost 2 bases and J lost 4, with 8 bases in between. CDR3 length: 13 residues. Germline CDR1 MNHEY, CDR2 SMNVEV (reference sequence). The CDR3 bases are TGTGCCAGCAGTTTACTGTCGGGCACTGAAGCTTTCTTT. This sequence encodes CASSLLSGTEAFF.

The gene calls are TRBV27 and TRBJ1-2; TRBD1 matches 9 bases. The length of the CDR3 is 15 residues. Germline-derived CDR1 and CDR2 are MNHEY and SMNVEV (reference sequence). J was trimmed by 4 bases and V by 5 bases; bases with no gene match: 8. The DNA of the CDR3 is TGTGCCAGCAGTCGCCGCGACAGGGGGGCCTATGGCTACACCTTC. Its protein is CASSRRDRGAYGYTF.

The chain uses TRBV2 and TRBJ1-3; 7 positions match TRBD1. Germline CDR1 is SNHLY and CDR2 is FYNNEI. This CDR3 comprises 15 residues. J gave up 3 bases and V 3 bases, and 5 bases lay outside the gene matches. CDR3 coding DNA: TGTGCCAGCAGTGAGAATAACAGGGGTGGAAACACCATATATTTT. Translated, it gives CASSENNRGGNTIYF. Complete variable domain (other parts from reference TRBV2 and TRBJ1-3): EPEVTQTPSHQVTQMGQEVILRCVPISNHLYFYWYRQILGQKVEFLVSFYNNEISEKSEIFDDQFSVERPDGSNFTLKIRSTKLEDSAMYFCASSENNRGGNTIYFGEGSWLTVV.

This clone was detected only a few times. This chain connects TRBV16 to TRBJ1-5; 8 bases are a match to TRBD1. This CDR3 comprises 14 residues. The ends lost 3 bases at V and 6 bases at J; junction bases unmatched: 4. In germline, CDR1 is KGHSY, CDR2 FQNENV. The CDR3 loop is CASSQDRVGQPQHF. CDR3 in DNA: TGTGCCAGCAGCCAGGACAGGGTTGGTCAGCCCCAGCATTTT.

The rearrangement joins TRBV5-4 to TRBJ2-5; 9 positions agree with TRBD1. This CDR3 is built from 15 residues. Trimming took 2 bases from V and 5 from J; bases not matched to a gene: 7. The V gene's germline CDR1 is SGHNT and CDR2 YYREEE (reference sequence). CDR3 loop: CASSFRDRVEETQYF. CDR3 bases: TGTGCCAGCAGCTTCCGGGACAGGGTTGAGGAGACCCAGTACTTC. Looking up the rest from reference TRBV5-4 and TRBJ2-5 gives the full variable domain: ETGVTQSPTHLIKTRGQQVTLRCSSQSGHNTVSWYQQALGQGPQFIFQYYREEENGRGNFPPRFSGLQFPNYSSELNVNALELDDSALYLCASSFRDRVEETQYFGPGTRLLVL.

This chain connects TRBV4-1 to TRBJ2-3, with 8 bases fitting TRBD1. The CDR3 contains 15 residues. Germline CDR1 reads MGHRA; CDR2 reads YSYEKL. Trimming took 5 bases from V and 4 from J; bases not matched to a gene: 8. Written as DNA, the CDR3 is TGCGCCAGCAGCAAAGGACAGGGTATCGCAGATACGCAGTATTTT. It codes for CASSKGQGIADTQYF.

For the CDR3, the DNA is TGTGCCAGCAGCGAAATAGGGGGTAAGGGAGATACGCAGTATTTT. It translates to CASSEIGGKGDTQYF. This chain connects TRBV7-9 to TRBJ2-3; D is perhaps TRBD1 (6 bases). Trimming cost V 5 bases and J 5 bases, with 17 bases left between them. The CDR3 contains 15 residues. Germline assignment: CDR1 SEHNR and CDR2 FQNEAQ (reference sequence). Complete variable domain (other parts from reference TRBV7-9 and TRBJ2-3): DTGVSQNPRHKITKRGQNVTFRCDPISEHNRLYWYRQTLGQGPEFLTYFQNEAQLEKSRLLSDRFSAERPKGSFSTLEIQRTEQGDSAMYLCASSEIGGKGDTQYFGPGTRLTVL.

The rearrangement uses TRBV5-6 and TRBJ1-2, with D perhaps matching TRBD1 (5 bases). Per the germline V gene, CDR1 is SGHDT and CDR2 is YYEEEE. The germline V and J ends were trimmed by 2 bases and 3 bases, with 11 bases remaining between them. CDR3 length: 14 residues. The CDR3 protein is CASSLIGTDYGYTF. Here the CDR3 DNA reads TGTGCCAGCAGCTTAATAGGGACTGACTATGGCTACACCTTC.